These 7 T cell receptor beta chains were sequenced from one sample in a study of T cells after yellow fever vaccination. MiXCR, run by TCRdb on the 5' RACE reads, gives a single entry per CDR3 protein. Found here are about 160,000 distinct CDR3 sequences, around 7% of them singletons; the top ten hold approximately 2.5%. The starting material was CD4+ T cells sorted from PBMCs, obtained roughly 5 days after the first yellow fever vaccination. The receptors stem from a man in his late teens or twenties who received the YFV17D yellow fever vaccine.

This clonotype was observed at least ten times. The chain couples TRBV10-2 to TRBJ2-7; 8 bases match TRBD1. Germline V gene sequence: CDR1 WSHSY, CDR2 SAAADI. CDR3 length: 14 residues. After removal of 6 bases from V and 2 bases from J, the junction contained 6 bases not matched to a gene. The CDR3 spells CASRAGTGPYEQYF. CDR3 DNA: TGCGCCAGCAGGGCCGGGACAGGACCCTACGAGCAGTACTTC.

This clonotype occurred many times. The genes are TRBV4-3 and TRBJ2-7; 7 nucleotides match TRBD1. The V and J ends lost 3 bases and 4 bases, in that order; junction bases with no gene match: 12. Germline V lookup: CDR1 LGHNA, CDR2 YSLEER. The CDR3 has 16 residues. Here the CDR3 reads CASSQEPTGTVYEQYF. CDR3 DNA: TGCGCCAGCAGCCAGGAACCGACCGGGACAGTATACGAGCAGTACTTC.

This clonotype was found many times. This chain connects TRBV12-3 or TRBV12-4 to TRBJ1-1; D is ambiguous. The CDR3 runs 12 residues. Trimming shortened V by 5 bases and J by 5 bases, and 9 bases separated the two germline ends. The CDR3 DNA sequence: TGTGCCAGCAGTCCCTTAATTACTGAAGCTTTCTTT. Protein: CASSPLITEAFF.

This clonotype has more than one count but fewer than ten. This chain links TRBV7-2 with TRBJ2-5; D is undetermined. Trimming stripped 0 bases from V and 1 base from J, with 6 bases between. Germline V gene data show CDR1 as SGHTA and CDR2 as FQGNSA. The CDR3 consists of 14 residues. CDR3 amino acids: CASSLAGSQETQYF. The CDR3 DNA reads as TGTGCCAGCAGCTTAGCGGGCTCCCAAGAGACCCAGTACTTC.

This clonotype was detected a few times. The chain joins TRBV5-1 to TRBJ1-1; 11 nucleotides agree with TRBD1. In germline, CDR1 is SGHRS, CDR2 YFSETQ. The CDR3 is 14 residues long. J lost 1 base, V lost 5 bases, and 1 base had no gene match. The DNA of the CDR3 is TGCGCCAGCAGGGGGACAGGGGGGAACACTGAAGCTTTCTTT. The encoded protein is CASRGTGGNTEAFF.

The rearrangement uses TRBV4-3 and TRBJ2-3; D gene unclear. Germline V gene sequence: CDR1 LGHNA, CDR2 YSLEER. The CDR3 loop spans 13 amino acids. Deletions cut 1 base from V and 6 bases from J, with 8 bases between. The CDR3 bases are TGCGCCAGCAGCCAAGGGGTTGGGGATACGCAGTATTTT. It is translated as CASSQGVGDTQYF.

The chain joins TRBV19 to TRBJ2-3, with D perhaps TRBD2 (5 bases). The germline V gene has CDR1 LNHDA and CDR2 SQIVND (reference sequence). This CDR3 contains 13 residues. Trimming pared 7 bases from V and 6 bases from J, leaving 14 bases between. The CDR3 coding sequence is TGTGCCAGTAATGGACTGTTCATCGATACGCAGTATTTT. Its protein product is CASNGLFIDTQYF.